Here is one TCR beta chain with its context. Its specificity is not known. The record originates from a study of T cell repertoires in cytomegalovirus infection. TCRdb fed the reads into MiXCR, producing one record per CDR3 protein. The table records about 890,000 distinct CDR3 sequences, 30% to 40% of them present only once. Germline V gene data show CDR1 as MNHNS and CDR2 as SASEGT. The CDR3 loop spans 12 amino acids. Deletions cut 5 bases from V and 9 bases from J, with 13 bases between. The sample was cultured CD8+ T cells from PBMCs, taken from culture after CMV antigen stimulation. V usage is TRBV6-1 and J usage is TRBJ1-1; D unclear. This sequence was found in a human donor in good health (CMV status not recorded). Some clones in this sample may be carry-over from other donors' samples. The CDR3 spells CASSQRVTKAFF. For the CDR3, the DNA is TGTGCCAGCAGTCAAAGGGTAACTAAAGCTTTCTTT.